This T cell receptor beta chain is drawn from a study of response to subunit inactivated influenza vaccine. General study points: The study's authors posited that every seasonal influenza vaccination enlists few new T cells.

This clonotype was found many times. Its antigen is still unknown. TCRdb recomputed calls from the RT-PCR reads with MiXCR, one row per CDR3 protein. This sample yields around 750,000 distinct CDR3 sequences, of which around 21% are seen a single time; roughly 10% belongs to the top ten. The germline gives CDR1 SGHKS, CDR2 YYEKEE (reference sequence). Trimming left V 4 bases short and J 5 bases short, with 15 bases between. The CDR3 sequence is 14 residues long. This sequence originates from a man over 45 who received an inactivated influenza vaccine. The starting material was PBMCs from blood, obtained 4 to 6 days after vaccination. The chain recombines TRBV5-5 with TRBJ2-5, with D maybe TRBD2 (6 bases). CDR3 sequence (DNA): TGTGCCAGCAGCCTGACCCCAGGGAGGGAGACCCAGTACTTC. This sequence encodes CASSLTPGRETQYF.